These 18 T cell receptor beta chains were sequenced from one sample in a study of tumor-infiltrating lymphocytes in primary liver carcinoma. A constant-region primer primed TCR beta cDNA synthesis from roughly 500 ng of total RNA. Three-round nested multiplex PCR performed with slightly modified ARM-PCR produced the TCR beta libraries. In the first two PCR rounds, TRBV1-TRBV30 forward primers were paired with a C-beta reverse primer, and each round lasted roughly 10 cycles. TCRdb re-derived calls from the multiplex PCR reads in MiXCR, one entry per CDR3 protein. The table records approximately 190,000 distinct CDR3 sequences, roughly 80% of them present only once. Unsorted bulk tissue, about 17-33 mg of it, served as the source for co-extraction of RNA and DNA. Sequencing used tumor tissue from primary liver carcinoma. The receptors here all came from a man between 40 and 49 years old with primary liver carcinoma and hepatitis B virus infection.

There are a few counts of this clonotype. The genes are TRBV20-1 and TRBJ2-1; D remains ambiguous. Germline lookup yields CDR1 DFQATT and CDR2 SNEGSKA (reference sequence). V lost 1 base and J lost 5, with 3 bases in between. CDR3 length equals 11 residues. CDR3 in amino acids: CSARADNEQFF. The CDR3 DNA is TGCAGTGCTAGAGCGGACAATGAGCAGTTCTTC.

The chain couples TRBV5-5 to TRBJ1-3; tentatively, D is TRBD1 (6 bases). Deletions cut 4 bases from V and 1 base from J, with 18 bases between. Germline V gene sequence: CDR1 SGHKS, CDR2 YYEKEE (reference sequence). The CDR3 extends over 17 amino acids. CDR3 bases: TGTGCCAGCAGCGCCGGGACATATCTCTTTTCTGGAAACACCATATATTTT. The encoded protein is CASSAGTYLFSGNTIYF.

To note about this clonotype: Mismatch with germline at one junction end may stem from a read error. V and J are TRBV6-6 and TRBJ2-6; tentatively, D is TRBD1 or TRBD2 (5 bases each). Germline V gene lookup returns CDR1 MNHNY and CDR2 SVGAGI (reference sequence). CDR3 size: 16 residues. The CDR3 is CASSPGPSSGANALTF. Here the CDR3 DNA reads TGTGCCAGCAGTCCGGGACCTTCCTCTGGGGCCAACGCCCTGACTTTC.

Comments on this clonotype: A read error is likely, as this CDR3 ends without the conserved phenylalanine or tryptophan. The V and J genes are TRBV29-1 and TRBJ2-1; 7 positions agree with TRBD2. The CDR3 consists of 12 residues. Germline lookup yields CDR1 SQVTM and CDR2 ANQGSEA. DNA for the CDR3: TGCAGTGGGGTACGGGAGGTCGATGAGCAGTTCCTC. Amino acids: CSGVREVDEQFL.

This clonotype was counted once. A read error may be the cause here, since a much bigger clone is one base away. This sequence joins TRBV6-4 and TRBJ2-1; TRBD2 aligns across 9 bases. Trimming removed 6 bases from V and 8 bases from J; junction bases left unmatched: 8. Looked up from germline, CDR1 is MRHNA and CDR2 is SNTAGT. The CDR3 contains 14 residues. CDR3: CASSRASGTYEQFF. The CDR3 DNA reads as TGTGCCAGCAGCAGGGCTAGCGGGACCTATGAGCAGTTCTTC.

As for this clonotype: A much larger clone differs from this one at a single base, so this may be a read error. The V gene is TRBV28, the J gene TRBJ1-1; TRBD1 matches at 8 bases. Germline V CDR1 and CDR2: MDHEN, SYDVKM. With 4 bases clipped from V and 11 bases from J, the junction kept 9 bases outside the gene matches. The CDR3 loop spans 13 amino acids. The CDR3 sequence is CASSSRTGRDAFF. The CDR3 DNA reads as TGTGCCAGCAGTTCGAGGACAGGGAGGGATGCTTTCTTT.

As to this clonotype: The CDR3 ends on some other residue instead of the conserved phenylalanine or tryptophan, so this is likely a read error. V gene TRBV6-1 combines with J gene TRBJ2-7; TRBD2 agrees at 11 bases. Germline V CDR1 and CDR2: MNHNS, SASEGT. The ends lost 9 bases at V and 0 bases at J; junction bases unmatched: 7. The CDR3 loop spans 15 amino acids. CDR3 coding DNA: TGTGCCAGTAGTACCGGGACTAGCGGCTCCTACGAGCAGTACTTA. Encoded protein: CASSTGTSGSYEQYL.

On this clonotype itself: One junction end disagrees with the germline gene, perhaps due to a read error. This chain joins TRBV12-5 and TRBJ2-2; 10 nucleotides line up with TRBD1. From germline, CDR1 is LGHNT and CDR2 FRNRAP. The CDR3 is made up of 16 amino acids. For the CDR3, the DNA is TGTGCTAGTGGTACGGGACAGGGGTCGGGGACCGGGGACCTGTTTTTT. Protein sequence: CASGTGQGSGTGDLFF.

On this clonotype: Being one base from a much bigger clone, this may be a read error. This sequence joins TRBV30 and TRBJ1-4, with D unclear. The CDR3 totals 18 residues. The germline CDR1 and CDR2 sequences are GTSNPN and SVGIG (reference sequence). CDR3 nucleotides: TGTGCCTGGAGTGTACAGTTGGCCTCCCGGGCAACTAATGAAAACCTGTTTTTT. It specifies CAWSVQLASRATNENLFF.

The J gene is TRBJ2-3, the V gene TRBV5-1; perhaps TRBD2 as D (7 bases). V was pared by 6 bases and J by 4 bases, with 21 bases between. Germline V lookup: CDR1 SGHRS, CDR2 YFSETQ. The CDR3 is 16 amino acids. CDR3 DNA sequence: TGCGCCAGCAACCCCCGGACTAGGGGGAGCGCAGATACGCAGTATTTT. This translates into CASNPRTRGSADTQYF.

The chain recombines TRBV6-2 or TRBV6-3 with TRBJ2-1, with 9 bases identical to TRBD1. J was trimmed by 0 bases and V by 7 bases; bases with no gene match: 7. CDR3 length: 16 residues. Germline-derived CDR1 and CDR2 are MNHEY and SVGEGT. The CDR3 region is CASTPLGQGSYNEQFF. For the CDR3, the DNA is TGTGCCAGCACTCCGCTGGGACAGGGCTCCTACAATGAGCAGTTCTTC.

CDR3 coding DNA: TGCGCCATCAGAGTGGGGGAAGACTCCTACAATGAGCAGTTCTTC. Protein sequence: CAIRVGEDSYNEQFF. V gene TRBV5-1 combines with J gene TRBJ2-1; the D call may be TRBD1 or TRBD2 (5 bases each). Germline V CDR1 and CDR2: SGHRS, YFSETQ. V lost 9 bases, J lost 0 bases, and 16 bases lay in between. This CDR3 comprises 15 residues.

In regard to this clonotype: Without the conserved terminal phenylalanine or tryptophan, this CDR3 likely stems from a read error. The V gene is TRBV6-2 or TRBV6-3, the J gene TRBJ1-2; D is ambiguous. This CDR3 is 16 amino acids long. Trimming cost V 2 bases and J 7 bases, with 20 bases left between them. Germline lookup yields CDR1 MNHEY and CDR2 SVGEGT. CDR3 protein: CASSYPGVGSGGGYTI. The CDR3 nucleotides read TGTGCCAGCAGTTACCCCGGAGTAGGCTCCGGAGGTGGCTACACCATC.

Remarks on this clonotype: One end of the junction fails to match germline, which may point to a read error. The CDR3 DNA sequence: TGCAGCGTTGTAGGACAGGGGGATGACACCGGGGAGCTATTTTTT. Its translation is CSVVGQGDDTGELFF. The chain employs TRBV29-1 and TRBJ2-2; the match to TRBD1 covers 10 bases. Germline V CDR1 and CDR2: SQVTM, ANQGSEA. This CDR3 region has 15 residues.

This sequence joins TRBV28 and TRBJ2-1, with D hard to call. The CDR3 totals 15 residues. Between the trimmed V and J ends, which lost 2 bases and 7 bases, there was a span of 15 bases. The germline CDR1 and CDR2 sequences are MDHEN and SYDVKM. CDR3 amino acids: CASSLIEASGNEQFF. The DNA of the CDR3 is TGTGCCAGCAGTTTAATTGAGGCATCTGGGAATGAGCAGTTCTTC. Looking up the rest from reference TRBV28 and TRBJ2-1 gives the full variable domain: DVKVTQSSRYLVKRTGEKVFLECVQDMDHENMFWYRQDPGLGLRLIYFSYDVKMKEKGDIPEGYSVSREKKERFSLILESASTNQTSMYLCASSLIEASGNEQFFGPGTRLTVL.

For this clonotype: The CDR3 does not end in the conserved phenylalanine or tryptophan, so this is likely a read error. This rearrangement joins TRBV6-2 or TRBV6-3 to TRBJ2-7; D not resolved. Per the germline V gene, CDR1 is MNHEY and CDR2 is SVGEGT. With 7 bases removed from V and 2 bases from J, the gap between germline ends came to 12 bases. This CDR3 is 13 amino acids long. CDR3 protein: CASIYEVPYEQYL. Here the CDR3 DNA reads TGTGCCAGCATTTATGAGGTACCCTACGAGCAGTACCTC.

The chain links TRBV29-1 to TRBJ2-7; D is ambiguous. The CDR3 has 16 residues. The V gene's germline CDR1 is SQVTM and CDR2 ANQGSEA. Deletions cut 7 bases from V and 4 bases from J, with 26 bases between. DNA of the CDR3: TGCAGCGCCATGACATCTAGGACCGGTACTCCATACGAGCAGTACTTC. It encodes CSAMTSRTGTPYEQYF.

This rearrangement joins TRBV6-5 to TRBJ2-1, with TRBD2 matching 7 bases. With 7 bases clipped from V and 2 bases from J, the junction kept 8 bases outside the gene matches. The CDR3 totals 15 residues. The V gene's germline CDR1 is MNHEY and CDR2 SVGAGI. The CDR3 DNA sequence: TGTGCCAGCACGTCCAGCGGGAAAACCTACAATGAGCAGTTCTTC. Translating gives CASTSSGKTYNEQFF.